Listed below are T cell receptor beta chains from one sample, sequenced in a study of blood T cell repertoires in COVID-19. The method was immunoSEQ multiplex PCR; TCRdb's version includes in-frame clones alone and lacks a portion of them. The sample shows about 330,000 clones, around 90% of them seen only once. The sequenced sample was peripheral blood. The origin of the receptors is a man aged 25-40 years with COVID-19, enrolled during active disease. CDR3s include the opening cysteine and the closing phenylalanine or tryptophan. A D gene is named only where the DNA matches it firmly. The size entry is marked missing in some rows and otherwise reads once, few, many or a size class.

clone_size | d_call | j_call | v_call | cdr3_nt | cdr3_aa
. | . | TRBJ2-3 | TRBV28 | TGTGCCAGCAGTTTTGGTGGGCCAATTACGCAGTATTTT | CASSFGGPITQYF
. | TRBD1 | TRBJ1-2 | TRBV28 | TGTGCCAGCAGTCCACGGGACAGCACCTATGGCTACACCTTC | CASSPRDSTYGYTF
. | TRBD1 | TRBJ1-2 | TRBV28 | TGTGCCAGCAGTGATCCGGGACAGGGGGCAGGTGGCTACACCTTC | CASSDPGQGAGGYTF
. | . | TRBJ1-3 | TRBV18 | TGTGCCAGCTCGCCGACGTCCGACATCTCTGGAAACACCATATATTTT | CASSPTSDISGNTIYF
. | TRBD2 | TRBJ2-5 | TRBV2 | TGTGCCAGCAGTGAGGGGTTACTCGCGGGGGGGCAGGGAGAGACCCAGTACTTC | CASSEGLLAGGQGETQYF
. | TRBD1 | TRBJ2-6 | TRBV7-3 | TGTGCCAGCAGCTTTGGACAGGGGCGCGGGGCCAACGTCCTGACTTTC | CASSFGQGRGANVLTF
. | . | TRBJ1-2 | TRBV9 | TGTGCCAGCAGCGTAGGTCTAGCCATTAACTATGGCTACACCTTC | CASSVGLAINYGYTF
. | TRBD2 | TRBJ2-1 | TRBV27 | TGTGCCAGCACCTCTAGCGGGAGGGGCTACAATGAGCAGTTCTTC | CASTSSGRGYNEQFF
. | . | TRBJ1-1 | TRBV7-2 | TGTGCCAGCAGCTTACAGGGTTCCATGAACACTGAAGCTTTCTTT | CASSLQGSMNTEAFF
. | . | TRBJ2-3 | TRBV15 | TGTGCCACCAGCAGGGATTTAGGGAGGTTCACAGATACGCAGTATTTT | CATSRDLGRFTDTQYF
once | . | TRBJ2-7 | TRBV5-5 | TGTGCCAGCAGCTTGGTAGGGGTAAGCTCCTACGAGCAGTACTTC | CASSLVGVSSYEQYF
. | TRBD2 | TRBJ2-1 | TRBV6-4 | TGTGCCAGCAGTGACTTTAGCGGGGGGGCGGACAATGAGCAGTTCTTC | CASSDFSGGADNEQFF
. | . | TRBJ1-6 | TRBV11-2 | TGTGCCAGCAGCTTAGACCTGTCTGTACCCCTCCACTTT | CASSLDLSVPLHF
. | TRBD1 | TRBJ1-6 | TRBV5-1 | TGCGCCAGCAGCTGGGGACAGAATAATAATTCACCCCTCCACTTT | CASSWGQNNNSPLHF
. | . | TRBJ2-5 | TRBV4-2 | TGTGCCAGCAGCCGCTTCCAGGCAGCGGCCCCTCAAGAGACCCAGTACTTC | CASSRFQAAAPQETQYF
. | TRBD2 | TRBJ2-1 | TRBV19 | TGTGCCAGTCGTACCGCTAAAGCGGGAGGGCCCAATGAGCAGTTCTTC | CASRTAKAGGPNEQFF
. | TRBD2 | TRBJ2-3 | TRBV6-6 | TGTGCCAGCAGTCGAACTAGCGGGGGTCTATTATTTTCAGATACGCAGTATTTT | CASSRTSGGLLFSDTQYF
once | TRBD2 | TRBJ2-5 | TRBV7-9 | TGTGCCAGCAGCCTAGGAGCCCGGGGGGGGGACCAAGAGACCCAGTACTTC | CASSLGARGGDQETQYF
. | TRBD1 | TRBJ1-3 | TRBV2 | TGTGCCAGCAGTGGACAGGGGGCGGTTGGAAACACCATATATTTT | CASSGQGAVGNTIYF
. | . | TRBJ2-1 | TRBV11-2 | TGTGCCAGCAGCTTAGAGCGGGCCTCTGGGTACCTTAACTCCTACAATGAGCAGTTCTTC | CASSLERASGYLNSYNEQFF